Each of the 2 T cell receptor beta chains below was sequenced from the same sample in a study of OX40 agonist ivuxolimab in advanced cancers. Profiling relied on immunoSEQ multiplex PCR, and the TCRdb table lists in-frame clones only, not all of them. The sample yields over 70,000 clones, about 88% seen once. The sample was CD4+ or CD8+ T cells sorted from blood, taken in a trial of the OX40 agonist ivuxolimab. These receptors were obtained from an adult with an advanced solid tumor such as melanoma, head and neck, liver or kidney cancer.

The chain uses TRBV5-1 and TRBJ2-3, with D possibly TRBD1 on 5 matching bases. Germline V gives CDR1 SGHRS, CDR2 YFSETQ. The CDR3 is made up of 15 amino acids. Trimming stripped 4 bases from V and 4 bases from J, with 16 bases between. CDR3 DNA: TGCGCCAGCAGCCCGGTAGTAGGGGAAGCAGATACGCAGTATTTT. Encoded protein: CASSPVVGEADTQYF.

This clone was counted a single time. This chain links TRBV19 with TRBJ2-7; no reliable D call. Trimming took 5 bases from V and 1 from J, leaving 9 bases between them. CDR1 is LNHDA, CDR2 SQIVND, per germline (reference sequence). CDR3 length: 13 residues. CDR3 sequence: CASSPSPSYEQYF. As DNA, the CDR3 is TGTGCCAGTAGTCCCTCCCCGTCCTACGAGCAGTACTTC.